The present T cell receptor (beta chain) was sequenced within a study of blood T cell repertoires in COVID-19. Looking at the study overall: Acute and convalescent COVID-19 samples came from the United States, Italy and Spain. PBMCs, B-cell-depleted T cells, or T cells provided the cDNA or gDNA that made up the material.

In the authors' workflow: Reference gene primer amplification in the assay estimated nucleated cell counts. Measured with immunoSEQ multiplex PCR; TCRdb has only the in-frame clones, and not every one. From that table come the V and J calls and clone size; the DNA was used to work out D and trimming. There are around 110,000 clones in the sample; about 85% occur only once, and less than 1.5% lies in the top ten. This receptor was taken from a man aged 35 to 55 with acute or convalescent COVID-19. Source material: peripheral blood.

CDR3: CATSRGSGNNEQFF. The CDR3 nucleotides read TGTGCCACTTCCCGGGGTAGCGGGAACAATGAGCAGTTCTTC. The chain has TRBV6-6 and TRBJ2-1, with 8 bases fitting TRBD2. The germline V gene has CDR1 MNHNY and CDR2 SVGAGI (reference sequence). V lost 10 bases to trimming and J lost 5 bases; unmatched junction nucleotides: 10. CDR3 length: 14 amino acids.